The T cell receptor (beta chain) under discussion was sequenced for a study of cytomegalovirus exposure and HLA in healthy donors. Notes on the study in general: Analysis was carried out at a later point, and it linked a missense DCLRE1C variant to TCR beta V- and J-gene trimming.

It was with 60 Vbeta and 13 Jbeta primers that the PCR ran. The repertoire was sequenced with immunoSEQ multiplex PCR; TCRdb's copy has only in-frame clones and lacks some. In the table there are around 50,000 clones, roughly 80% of which are singletons. This clone was recorded once. The target antigen is unknown. Germline CDR1 MNHNY, CDR2 SVGAGI (reference sequence). Deletions cut 10 bases from V and 4 bases from J, with 22 bases between. This CDR3 is built from 15 residues. This sequence joins TRBV6-6 and TRBJ1-2; D perhaps matches TRBD1 (6 bases). This clonotype was sampled from a man between 35 and 55 years old in good health and CMV-seronegative. The specimen was PBMCs. The CDR3 spells CAIRFGGQSGYGYTF. In DNA, the CDR3 is TGTGCCATACGTTTCGGGGGGCAGTCGGGCTATGGCTACACCTTC.